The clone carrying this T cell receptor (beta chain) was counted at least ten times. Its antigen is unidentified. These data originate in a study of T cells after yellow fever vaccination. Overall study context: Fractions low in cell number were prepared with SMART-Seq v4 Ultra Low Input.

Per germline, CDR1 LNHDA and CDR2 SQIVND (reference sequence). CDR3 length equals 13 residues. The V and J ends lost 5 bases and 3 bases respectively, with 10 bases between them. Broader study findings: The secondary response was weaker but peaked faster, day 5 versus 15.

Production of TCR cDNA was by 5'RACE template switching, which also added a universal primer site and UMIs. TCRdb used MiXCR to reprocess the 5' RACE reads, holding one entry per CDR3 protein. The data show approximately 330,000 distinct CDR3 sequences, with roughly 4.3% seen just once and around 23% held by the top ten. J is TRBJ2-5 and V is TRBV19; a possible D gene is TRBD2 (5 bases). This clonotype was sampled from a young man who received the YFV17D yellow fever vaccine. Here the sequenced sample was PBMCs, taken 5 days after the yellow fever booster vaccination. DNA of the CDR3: TGTGCCAGTAGTTACATGGGAGAAGAGACCCAGTACTTC. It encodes CASSYMGEETQYF. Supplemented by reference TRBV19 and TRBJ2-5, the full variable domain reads DGGITQSPKYLFRKEGQNVTLSCEQNLNHDAMYWYRQDPGQGLRLIYYSQIVNDFQKGDIAEGYSVSREKKESFPLTVTSAQKNPTAFYLCASSYMGEETQYFGPGTRLLVL.